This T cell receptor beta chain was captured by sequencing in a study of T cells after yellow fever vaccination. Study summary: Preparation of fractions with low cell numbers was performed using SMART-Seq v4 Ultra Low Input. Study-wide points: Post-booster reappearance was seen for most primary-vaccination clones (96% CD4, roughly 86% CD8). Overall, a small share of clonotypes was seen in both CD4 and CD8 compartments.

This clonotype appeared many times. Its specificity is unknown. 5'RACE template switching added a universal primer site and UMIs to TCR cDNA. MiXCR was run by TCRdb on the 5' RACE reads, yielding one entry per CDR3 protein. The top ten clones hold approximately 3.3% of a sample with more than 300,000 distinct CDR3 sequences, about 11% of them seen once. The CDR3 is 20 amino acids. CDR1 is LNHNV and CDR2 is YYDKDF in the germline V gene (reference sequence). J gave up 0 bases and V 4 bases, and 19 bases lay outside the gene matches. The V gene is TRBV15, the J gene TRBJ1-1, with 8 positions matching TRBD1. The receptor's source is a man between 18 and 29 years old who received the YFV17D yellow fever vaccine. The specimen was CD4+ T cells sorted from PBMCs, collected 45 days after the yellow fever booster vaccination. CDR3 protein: CATSTDRGLSAIRMNTEAFF. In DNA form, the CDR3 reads TGTGCCACCAGCACAGACAGGGGACTCAGCGCGATTAGAATGAACACTGAAGCTTTCTTT.